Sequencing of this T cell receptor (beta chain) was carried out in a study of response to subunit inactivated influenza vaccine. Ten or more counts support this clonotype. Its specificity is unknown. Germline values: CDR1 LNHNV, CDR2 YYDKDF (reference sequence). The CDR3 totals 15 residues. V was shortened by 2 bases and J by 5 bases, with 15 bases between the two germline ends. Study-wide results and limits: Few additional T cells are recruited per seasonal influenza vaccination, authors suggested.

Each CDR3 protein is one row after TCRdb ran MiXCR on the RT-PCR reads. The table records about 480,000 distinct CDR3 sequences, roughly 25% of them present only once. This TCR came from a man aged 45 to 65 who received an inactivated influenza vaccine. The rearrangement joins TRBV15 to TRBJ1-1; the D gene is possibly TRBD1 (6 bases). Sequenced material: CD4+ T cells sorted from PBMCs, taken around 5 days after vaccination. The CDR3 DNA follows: TGTGCCACCAGCAGACCCCGGGGGCGAGATACTGAAGCTTTCTTT. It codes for CATSRPRGRDTEAFF.